Listed here are 29 T cell receptor beta chains from one sample, sequenced in a study of blood T cell repertoires in COVID-19. Some clones are missing from TCRdb's copy, which holds only in-frame ones; the method was immunoSEQ multiplex PCR. The data hold about 300,000 clones, with around 83% observed a single time. Sequencing input: peripheral blood. These receptors originate from a woman in her forties or fifties with acute or convalescent COVID-19.

J is TRBJ2-4 and V is TRBV27; D is perhaps TRBD1 (6 bases). The CDR3 is 17 amino acids. Germline V gene sequence: CDR1 MNHEY, CDR2 SMNVEV (reference sequence). V lost 5 bases and J 0 bases, leaving 17 bases between the germline ends. CDR3 sequence reads: CASSPGTPSLAKNIQYF. For the CDR3, the DNA is TGTGCCAGCAGTCCCGGGACACCTAGCCTAGCCAAAAACATTCAGTACTTC.

In its sample, this clone was seen once. V usage is TRBV19 and J usage is TRBJ2-6, with TRBD2 matching 10 bases. The J segment lost 1 base and the V segment lost 5 bases, leaving 11 bases of the junction unmatched. This CDR3 has 19 residues. Germline values: CDR1 LNHDA, CDR2 SQIVND (reference sequence). CDR3 sequence: CASSPKVQREGSGANVLTF. The CDR3 nucleotides are TGTGCCAGTAGTCCGAAGGTCCAGCGGGAGGGTTCTGGGGCCAACGTCCTGACTTTC.

For this clone: Different DNA sequences within this sample yield the same CDR3. The chain joins TRBV18 to TRBJ2-7; 7 bases agree with TRBD1. There are 14 residues in the CDR3. Trimming took 2 bases from V and 4 from J; bases not matched to a gene: 5. Per the germline V gene, CDR1 is KGHSH and CDR2 is LQKENI. The CDR3 DNA reads as TGTGCCAGCTCACCATCGAGACAGGGTTACGAGCAGTACTTC. Translated, it gives CASSPSRQGYEQYF.

This chain connects TRBV7-2 to TRBJ2-7, with 12 bases matching TRBD2. The germline gives CDR1 SGHTA, CDR2 FQGNSA. With 5 bases clipped from V and 5 bases from J, the junction kept 7 bases outside the gene matches. The CDR3 runs 15 residues. CDR3: CASSPGLAGGDEQYF. For the CDR3, the DNA is TGTGCCAGCAGCCCGGGACTAGCGGGTGGGGACGAGCAGTACTTC.

This chain's CDR3 is CASSTMTGANIQYF. The CDR3 DNA sequence: TGTGCCAGCAGTACTATGACAGGGGCAAACATTCAGTACTTC. V and J are TRBV28 and TRBJ2-4, with 8 bases that match TRBD1. Germline lookup yields CDR1 MDHEN and CDR2 SYDVKM. This CDR3 is 14 amino acids long. Trimming cost V 5 bases and J 6 bases; bases outside gene matches: 6.

The V call is TRBV19, the J call TRBJ2-1; perhaps TRBD1 as D (6 bases). V lost 5 bases to trimming and J lost 7 bases, with 15 bases between them. This CDR3 region has 14 residues. Germline-derived CDR1 and CDR2 are LNHDA and SQIVND (reference sequence). The CDR3 DNA is TGTGCCAGTAGTGTACAGGGATTAAAGAATGAGCAGTTCTTC. This gives the protein CASSVQGLKNEQFF. Full variable domain (remainder filled in from reference TRBV19 and TRBJ2-1): DGGITQSPKYLFRKEGQNVTLSCEQNLNHDAMYWYRQDPGQGLRLIYYSQIVNDFQKGDIAEGYSVSREKKESFPLTVTSAQKNPTAFYLCASSVQGLKNEQFFGPGTRLTVL.

This sequence joins TRBV2 and TRBJ2-5, with D maybe TRBD1 (6 bases). Germline V gives CDR1 SNHLY, CDR2 FYNNEI. This CDR3 is 16 amino acids long. Trimming took 5 bases from V and 0 from J, leaving 16 bases between them. The CDR3 spells CASSPLPTGHQETQYF. CDR3 sequence (DNA): TGTGCCAGCAGTCCCCTCCCCACAGGGCACCAAGAGACCCAGTACTTC.

This clone is a singleton in its sample. The chain carries TRBV7-2 and TRBJ1-1, with D possibly TRBD1 on 6 matching bases. Germline assignment: CDR1 SGHTA and CDR2 FQGNSA. This CDR3 has 15 amino acids. V was cut by 4 bases and J by 1 base, with 13 bases left in between. The CDR3, as DNA: TGTGCCAGCAGCTCGGACAGACACCCGAACACTGAAGCTTTCTTT. Translation: CASSSDRHPNTEAFF.

The chain is built from TRBV29-1 and TRBJ1-3; D is unresolved. Deletions cut 0 bases from V and 3 bases from J, with 9 bases between. This CDR3 has 14 amino acids. Germline V lookup: CDR1 SQVTM, CDR2 ANQGSEA. CDR3: CSVEDQEVGNTIYF. CDR3 in DNA: TGCAGCGTTGAAGATCAGGAGGTTGGAAACACCATATATTTT.

The chain carries TRBV7-9 and TRBJ1-6; D possibly corresponds to TRBD1 (5 bases). In germline, CDR1 is SEHNR, CDR2 FQNEAQ (reference sequence). This CDR3 region has 14 residues. Trimming removed 7 bases from V and 8 bases from J, with 15 bases in between. The CDR3, as DNA: TGTGCCAGCACCGGCATCAGGGAGGATTCACCCCTCCACTTT. Its translation is CASTGIREDSPLHF.

The gene calls are TRBV19 and TRBJ2-3; TRBD2 aligns across 13 bases. This CDR3 is built from 17 residues. Germline V gene sequence: CDR1 LNHDA, CDR2 SQIVND (reference sequence). V was clipped by 1 base and J by 4 bases; unmatched bases: 5. CDR3: CASSIARTSGRSDTQYF. For the CDR3, the DNA is TGTGCCAGTAGTATAGCGAGGACTAGCGGGAGATCAGATACGCAGTATTTT.

This clone was seen a few times. This chain joins TRBV10-1 and TRBJ1-2, with D uncertain. Looked up from germline, CDR1 is WNHNN and CDR2 is SYGVQD (reference sequence). The V and J ends lost 2 bases and 4 bases respectively, with 14 bases between them. The CDR3 covers 15 residues. In DNA, the CDR3 is TGCGCCAGCAGTGAGCGAGGCCTCCCGGGCTATGGCTACACCTTC. It is translated as CASSERGLPGYGYTF.

The rearrangement joins TRBV7-3 to TRBJ1-2; 8 nucleotides line up with TRBD1. The CDR3 consists of 15 residues. V was clipped by 2 bases and J by 8 bases; unmatched bases: 10. The V gene's germline CDR1 is SGHTA and CDR2 FQGTGA. CDR3 sequence reads: CASSLLDRGLLGYTF. The CDR3 region has the DNA TGTGCCAGCAGCTTACTCGACAGGGGTTTGTTGGGCTACACCTTC.

This clone was picked up one time. CDR3 sequence reads: CASDGTSSYNEQFF. The DNA of the CDR3 is TGTGCCAGCGACGGGACTAGCTCCTACAATGAGCAGTTCTTC. The genes are TRBV5-6 and TRBJ2-1, with 8 bases that match TRBD2. The ends lost 7 bases at V and 0 bases at J; junction bases unmatched: 3. Germline CDR1 is SGHDT and CDR2 is YYEEEE. The CDR3 covers 14 residues.

This rearrangement joins TRBV19 to TRBJ1-2; a possible D gene is TRBD1 (5 bases). This CDR3 has 12 amino acids. V shed 6 bases and J shed 3 bases, with 8 bases lying between them. The germline V gene has CDR1 LNHDA and CDR2 SQIVND (reference sequence). Written as DNA, the CDR3 is TGTGCCAGTAGCAAGACAGACTATGGCTACACCTTC. Protein product: CASSKTDYGYTF.

This clone appeared a few times. The J gene is TRBJ2-2, the V gene TRBV5-5; maybe TRBD2 (6 bases). The ends were cut back, 0 bases at V and 3 bases at J, with 9 bases in the middle. The germline CDR1 and CDR2 sequences are SGHKS and YYEKEE (reference sequence). This CDR3 comprises 15 residues. The CDR3 protein is CASSLGDSDTGELFF. CDR3 DNA: TGTGCCAGCAGCTTGGGGGACTCAGACACCGGGGAGCTGTTTTTT.

A single count supports this clone. The chain has TRBV5-1 and TRBJ2-2, with TRBD1 matching over 7 bases. The CDR3 contains 14 residues. The germline gives CDR1 SGHRS, CDR2 YFSETQ. Unmatched junction bases numbered 8, after V lost 4 bases and J lost 8 bases. CDR3 region: CASSRRTGRGELFF. The CDR3 DNA is TGCGCCAGCAGCCGTCGGACAGGTCGGGGGGAGCTGTTTTTT.

The chain links TRBV29-1 to TRBJ1-1, with a tentative D call TRBD1 (6 bases). There are 13 residues in the CDR3. In germline, CDR1 is SQVTM, CDR2 ANQGSEA. The V end was cut by 7 bases, the J end by 0 bases, with 12 bases between. The CDR3 is CSGRTDVNTEAFF. Here the CDR3 DNA reads TGCAGCGGAAGGACAGACGTGAACACTGAAGCTTTCTTT.

The CDR3 DNA is TGTGCCAGCTCAAGCCTGACGACAGGGGCCCGCGATACGCAGTATTTT. It codes for CASSSLTTGARDTQYF. This chain uses TRBV18 with TRBJ2-3; TRBD1 agrees at 8 bases. Germline V gives CDR1 KGHSH, CDR2 LQKENI. This CDR3 is built from 16 residues. The V segment lost 5 bases and the J segment 6 bases; nucleotides outside the gene matches: 13. The variable domain in full, completed from reference TRBV18 and TRBJ2-3, reads NAGVMQNPRHLVRRRGQEARLRCSPMKGHSHVYWYRQLPEEGLKFMVYLQKENIIDESGMPKERFSAEFPKEGPSILRIQQVVRGDSAAYFCASSSLTTGARDTQYFGPGTRLTVL.

This chain uses TRBV5-1 with TRBJ2-2; the D is unclear. The V end lost 0 bases, the J end lost 7 bases, and 10 bases lay between the germline ends. This CDR3 spans 14 amino acids. CDR1 is SGHRS and CDR2 is YFSETQ in the germline V gene. CDR3 residues: CASSLVSGSGELFF. Written as DNA, the CDR3 is TGCGCCAGCAGCTTGGTATCAGGTAGCGGGGAGCTGTTTTTT.

The gene calls are TRBV7-2 and TRBJ2-1, with D possibly being TRBD2 (5 bases). V dropped 1 base and J dropped 9 bases, with 7 bases sitting between them. CDR3 length: 12 amino acids. The germline V gene encodes CDR1 SGHTA and CDR2 FQGNSA. The CDR3 nucleotides read TGTGCCAGCAGCTTAGAAGGAGGTGAGCAGTTCTTC. Residues: CASSLEGGEQFF.

This clone has only one observation. The chain is built from TRBV29-1 and TRBJ1-1; TRBD1 aligns across 7 bases. With V trimmed by 6 bases and J by 7 bases, 2 bases remained unmatched. The length of the CDR3 is 10 residues. CDR1 is SQVTM and CDR2 is ANQGSEA in the germline V gene. CDR3 coding DNA: TGCAGCGTGGGACAGAATGAAGCTTTCTTT. Translating gives CSVGQNEAFF.

The rearrangement uses TRBV21-1 and TRBJ1-2; the table assigns TRBD1, which was not confirmed against the DNA. TRBV21-1 is flagged as a pseudogene. The CDR3 spans 16 residues. The CDR3 DNA reads as TGTGCCAGCCTCCGGGACACCGCCCTCTCTAACTATGGCTACACCTTC. Its translation is CASLRDTALSNYGYTF.

The chain links TRBV19 to TRBJ1-5; 11 bases match TRBD1. With V trimmed by 7 bases and J by 6 bases, 17 bases remained unmatched. The length of the CDR3 is 18 residues. CDR1 and CDR2 (germline): LNHDA, SQIVND (reference sequence). The CDR3 DNA sequence: TGTGCCAGTACCCTATTACGGGGGACAGGGGGGGGCGTTCAGCCCCAGCATTTT. This codes for CASTLLRGTGGGVQPQHF.

The J gene is TRBJ1-1, the V gene TRBV7-3; D unclear. The V gene's germline CDR1 is SGHTA and CDR2 FQGTGA. The CDR3 extends over 13 amino acids. Between the trimmed V and J ends, which lost 5 bases and 4 bases, there was a span of 11 bases. CDR3 sequence reads: CASSQERGTEAFF. The CDR3, as DNA: TGTGCCAGCAGCCAAGAGAGAGGCACTGAAGCTTTCTTT. The whole variable domain, filled in from reference TRBV7-3 and TRBJ1-1, reads GAGVSQTPSNKVTEKGKYVELRCDPISGHTALYWYRQSLGQGPEFLIYFQGTGAADDSGLPNDRFFAVRPEGSVSTLKIQRTERGDSAVYLCASSQERGTEAFFGQGTRLTVV.

This chain uses TRBV7-2 with TRBJ2-3; D possibly corresponds to TRBD2 (6 bases). This CDR3 is 16 amino acids long. V lost 3 bases to trimming and J lost 6 bases, with 19 bases between them. Germline V gene lookup returns CDR1 SGHTA and CDR2 FQGNSA. Here the CDR3 reads CASSFATSWGSDTQYF. The CDR3 DNA sequence: TGTGCCAGCAGCTTCGCCACTAGCTGGGGTAGTGATACGCAGTATTTT.

This chain links TRBV3-1 (or the pseudogene TRBV3-2) with TRBJ2-7; TRBD2 aligns across 14 bases. The trim removed 2 bases at V and 0 bases at J, leaving 9 bases unmatched. The length of the CDR3 is 19 residues. Germline lookup yields CDR1 LGHDT and CDR2 YNNKEL (reference sequence). The CDR3 nucleotides are TGTGCCAGCAGCCAACGGCGGTGGACTAGCGGGAGGATCTCCTACGAGCAGTACTTC. Its translation is CASSQRRWTSGRISYEQYF.

This chain uses TRBV10-3 with TRBJ1-4; 7 bases align to TRBD1. CDR1 and CDR2 from the germline V gene are ENHRY and SYGVKD. The ends lost 4 bases at V and 7 bases at J; junction bases unmatched: 3. The CDR3 length is 13 residues. In DNA form, the CDR3 reads TGTGCCATCAGTGGGGGGGACAGTGAAAAACTGTTTTTT. Encoded protein: CAISGGDSEKLFF.

The chain combines TRBV9 with TRBJ1-5, with D unclear. The CDR3 spans 16 residues. CDR1 is SGDLS, CDR2 YYNGEE, per germline. Trimming took off 0 bases at V and 8 bases at J, with 18 bases between the two ends. As DNA, the CDR3 is TGTGCCAGCAGCGTAGGAGACGGCTTGACGGGTAAGCCCCAGCATTTT. It is translated as CASSVGDGLTGKPQHF.